A single sample gave rise to the 25 T cell receptor beta chains below, sequenced in a study of OX40 agonist ivuxolimab in advanced cancers. Produced via immunoSEQ multiplex PCR; TCRdb's table is partial and in-frame only. The sample records 30,000 to 40,000 clones, 65% to 85% being singletons. Sequenced material: CD4+ or CD8+ T cells sorted from blood, taken in a trial of the OX40 agonist ivuxolimab. The receptors derive from an adult with an advanced solid tumor such as melanoma, head and neck, liver or kidney cancer.

J is TRBJ2-7 and V is TRBV19; either TRBD1 or TRBD2 may fit D (5 bases each). Germline loops: CDR1 LNHDA, CDR2 SQIVND (reference sequence). The CDR3 is 13 amino acids. Trimming removed 6 bases from V and 3 bases from J, with 12 bases in between. CDR3 DNA sequence: TGTGCCAGTAGCCCAGGGACCCACTACGAGCAGTACTTC. It specifies CASSPGTHYEQYF.

The chain uses TRBV5-1 and TRBJ1-3; maybe TRBD1 (6 bases). V was pared by 1 base and J by 0 bases, with 20 bases between. CDR1 and CDR2 from the germline V gene are SGHRS and YFSETQ. The CDR3 is 19 residues long. The CDR3 coding sequence is TGCGCCAGCAGCTTGACAGGACAGTCCTACCTTGGCTCTGGAAACACCATATATTTT. Translated, it gives CASSLTGQSYLGSGNTIYF.

This chain links TRBV6-1 with TRBJ1-5; 10 nucleotides agree with TRBD1. The CDR3 is 15 amino acids. CDR1 and CDR2 from the germline V gene are MNHNS and SASEGT. Trimming at V came to 5 bases and at J to 7 bases, leaving 8 bases not matched to a gene. CDR3 residues: CASSFRQGAGQPQHF. DNA of the CDR3: TGTGCCAGCAGTTTTCGACAGGGGGCAGGCCAGCCCCAGCATTTT.

The CDR3 here is CASRGGLASTDTQYF. In DNA form, the CDR3 reads TGTGCCAGCAGAGGTGGGCTAGCGAGCACAGATACGCAGTATTTT. The chain links TRBV6-5 to TRBJ2-3; maybe TRBD2 (6 bases). Germline V CDR1 and CDR2: MNHEY, SVGAGI. The CDR3 spans 15 residues. Trimming took 6 bases from V and 0 from J, leaving 13 bases between them.

The chain joins TRBV7-2 to TRBJ2-2, with D perhaps matching TRBD2 (6 bases). The CDR3 extends over 16 amino acids. Trimming left V 5 bases short and J 2 bases short, with 15 bases between. Germline CDR1 reads SGHTA; CDR2 reads FQGNSA. The CDR3 spells CASSRRGRFNTGELFF. CDR3 nucleotides: TGTGCCAGCAGCCGGAGGGGCAGGTTTAACACCGGGGAGCTGTTTTTT.

The table lists this clone with a count of one. V gene TRBV18 combines with J gene TRBJ1-5, with D possibly TRBD1 on 5 matching bases. Germline CDR1 and CDR2: KGHSH and LQKENI. The CDR3 is made up of 15 amino acids. Trimming shortened V by 2 bases and J by 0 bases, and 8 bases separated the two germline ends. The CDR3 sequence is CASSPGADSNQPQHF. DNA of the CDR3: TGTGCCAGCTCACCAGGGGCAGATAGCAATCAGCCCCAGCATTTT.

The chain employs TRBV5-1 and TRBJ2-1, with 7 positions matching TRBD2. The V gene end was trimmed by 0 bases and the J gene end by 4 bases; junction bases not matched to a gene: 4. This CDR3 spans 15 amino acids. CDR1 SGHRS and CDR2 YFSETQ come from the germline V gene. The CDR3 loop is CASSLEGGPYNEQFF. The CDR3 nucleotides read TGCGCCAGCAGCTTGGAGGGAGGGCCTTACAATGAGCAGTTCTTC.

The chain joins TRBV4-2 to TRBJ2-1; 7 bases are a match to TRBD2. The CDR3 totals 16 residues. V was clipped by 2 bases and J by 2 bases; unmatched bases: 6. Germline loops: CDR1 LGHNA, CDR2 YNFKEQ. The CDR3 is CASSQRAGTTYNEQFF. The DNA of the CDR3 is TGTGCCAGCAGCCAAAGGGCCGGGACTACCTACAATGAGCAGTTCTTC.

V usage is TRBV28 and J usage is TRBJ1-2, with TRBD1 identical over 9 bases. With 6 bases clipped from V and 5 bases from J, the junction kept 7 bases outside the gene matches. The CDR3 is made up of 14 amino acids. CDR1 MDHEN and CDR2 SYDVKM come from the germline V gene. The CDR3 sequence: CASRLPGTGYGYTF. The CDR3 nucleotides read TGTGCCAGCAGGCTACCCGGGACAGGGTATGGCTACACCTTC.

The chain uses TRBV5-4 and TRBJ2-5; D ambiguous. Germline CDR1 SGHNT, CDR2 YYREEE (reference sequence). The CDR3 has 14 residues. The V and J ends lost 0 bases and 3 bases respectively, with 9 bases between them. CDR3 loop: CASSLEGPKETQYF. The CDR3 bases are TGTGCCAGCAGCTTGGAAGGGCCGAAAGAGACCCAGTACTTC.

This clone was picked up one time. The chain recombines TRBV11-2 with TRBJ2-1; D possibly matches TRBD1 or TRBD2 (7 bases each). This CDR3 is built from 14 residues. Trimming removed 4 bases at V and 7 bases at J, with 14 bases between. Germline values: CDR1 SGHAT, CDR2 FQNNGV. CDR3 DNA: TGTGCCAGCAGCTCCCAGGGGGGGGTGAATGAGCAGTTCTTC. Translating it yields CASSSQGGVNEQFF. Variable domain in full (rest from reference TRBV11-2 and TRBJ2-1): EAGVAQSPRYKIIEKRQSVAFWCNPISGHATLYWYQQILGQGPKLLIQFQNNGVVDDSQLPKDRFSAERLKGVDSTLKIQPAKLEDSAVYLCASSSQGGVNEQFFGPGTRLTVL.

This clone was counted between two and nine times. The rearrangement uses TRBV5-8 and TRBJ2-1; 13 bases are a match to TRBD2. CDR3 length equals 18 residues. Germline CDR1 is SGHTS and CDR2 is YDEGEE. The trim removed 4 bases at V and 0 bases at J, leaving 7 bases unmatched. The CDR3 region is CASSMRLAGGLSYNEQFF. The CDR3 DNA reads as TGTGCCAGCAGCATGAGACTAGCGGGGGGTCTCTCCTACAATGAGCAGTTCTTC.

The chain uses TRBV14 and TRBJ1-2; no clear D gene. The germline V gene has CDR1 SGHDN and CDR2 FVKESK. The CDR3 has 14 amino acids. Trimming cost V 1 base and J 5 bases, with 11 bases left between them. CDR3 protein: CASSQGRPAYGYTF. CDR3 in DNA: TGTGCCAGCAGCCAAGGAAGGCCGGCTTATGGCTACACCTTC.

On this clone: Other nucleotide sequences in the sample specify the same CDR3. The chain has TRBV7-3 and TRBJ2-5; 10 bases agree with TRBD1. V shed 4 bases and J 5 bases; nucleotides not matched to a gene: 1. Germline V gives CDR1 SGHTA, CDR2 FQGTGA. CDR3 length: 13 residues. CDR3 nucleotide sequence: TGTGCCAGCAGCTCGGGACAGGGGGAGACCCAGTACTTC. Amino acid sequence: CASSSGQGETQYF.

This sequence joins TRBV2 and TRBJ2-7; D is unresolved. The CDR3 is 12 amino acids. V lost 1 base and J 3 bases, leaving 4 bases between the germline ends. Germline loops: CDR1 SNHLY, CDR2 FYNNEI. CDR3 coding DNA: TGTGCCAGCAGTGAAGTAGGCTACGAGCAGTACTTC. It translates to CASSEVGYEQYF.

The chain couples TRBV28 to TRBJ2-5, with D uncertain. The end of the DNA aligns better with TRBJ2-7, so the J call may be wrong. The CDR3 covers 17 residues. Germline assignment: CDR1 MDHEN and CDR2 SYDVKM. The chain's CDR3 is CASSPIGQFRPSYEQYF. As DNA, the CDR3 is TGTGCCAGCAGTCCCATCGGCCAGTTTCGCCCATCCTACGAGCAGTACTTC.

About this clone: The junction does not match germline at one end; this may be a read error. The gene calls are TRBV5-4 and TRBJ2-1; 9 bases fit TRBD2. From germline, CDR1 is SGHNT and CDR2 YYREEE (reference sequence). This CDR3 spans 17 amino acids. The CDR3 spells CVSSLALVSSGNNEQFF. The CDR3 nucleotides are TGTGTCAGCAGCTTGGCCTTAGTCTCTAGCGGGAATAATGAGCAGTTCTTC.

This chain uses TRBV7-9 with TRBJ2-7; 7 nucleotides agree with TRBD1. Trimming cost V 3 bases and J 3 bases; bases outside gene matches: 11. Germline CDR1 SEHNR, CDR2 FQNEAQ (reference sequence). The CDR3 length is 16 residues. In DNA form, the CDR3 reads TGTGCCAGCAGCTTCGTAGGGGGCAGTCCGAGCTACGAGCAGTACTTC. Residues: CASSFVGGSPSYEQYF.

J is TRBJ2-7 and V is TRBV15, with unresolved D. Trimming removed 0 bases from V and 6 bases from J, with 12 bases in between. CDR3 length: 14 residues. CDR1 is LNHNV, CDR2 YYDKDF, per germline (reference sequence). CDR3 in DNA: TGTGCCACCAGCAGAGATAGGTTCTTCTCCGAGCAGTACTTC. Translated: CATSRDRFFSEQYF. Variable domain in full (rest from reference TRBV15 and TRBJ2-7): DAMVIQNPRYQVTQFGKPVTLSCSQTLNHNVMYWYQQKSSQAPKLLFHYYDKDFNNEADTPDNFQSRRPNTSFCFLDIRSPGLGDTAMYLCATSRDRFFSEQYFGPGTRLTVT.

CDR3 nucleotides: TGTGCCAGCAGCTGGGTGCCGGGGGCTGGGGGAGAGACCCAGTACTTC. Encoded protein: CASSWVPGAGGETQYF. The chain couples TRBV11-2 to TRBJ2-5; D may match TRBD1 or TRBD2 (6 bases each). V lost 4 bases and J 4 bases, leaving 19 bases between the germline ends. CDR1 and CDR2 from the germline V gene are SGHAT and FQNNGV. The CDR3 contains 16 residues.

The rearrangement joins TRBV7-9 to TRBJ1-1, with 7 nucleotides matching TRBD1. Germline CDR1 is SEHNR and CDR2 is FQNEAQ (reference sequence). The CDR3 length is 15 residues. The trim removed 5 bases at V and 10 bases at J, leaving 16 bases unmatched. The CDR3 nucleotides read TGTGCCAGCAGCATATCCATGGGACAGCCTGAAGGAGCTTTCTTT. This sequence encodes CASSISMGQPEGAFF.

The chain links TRBV28 to TRBJ2-2; 9 nucleotides align to TRBD2. Trimming removed 2 bases from V and 0 bases from J; junction bases left unmatched: 7. The V gene's germline CDR1 is MDHEN and CDR2 SYDVKM. This CDR3 contains 18 residues. This chain's CDR3 is CASSLGVAGDANTGELFF. Written as DNA, the CDR3 is TGTGCCAGCAGTTTAGGGGTAGCGGGAGACGCGAACACCGGGGAGCTGTTTTTT.

The V gene is TRBV18, the J gene TRBJ2-3; the match to TRBD2 covers 9 bases. Germline V gene lookup returns CDR1 KGHSH and CDR2 LQKENI. V shed 1 base and J 2 bases; nucleotides not matched to a gene: 4. This CDR3 is 16 amino acids long. Here the CDR3 reads CASSPLSSGTTDTQYF. Here the CDR3 DNA reads TGTGCCAGCTCACCACTGTCTAGCGGGACCACAGATACGCAGTATTTT.

The V call is TRBV10-1, the J call TRBJ2-1; the match to TRBD1 covers 8 bases. The CDR3 runs 15 residues. The germline V gene encodes CDR1 WNHNN and CDR2 SYGVQD (reference sequence). Trimming at V came to 2 bases and at J to 2 bases, leaving 2 bases not matched to a gene. The CDR3 reads CASSEGQGPYNEQFF. CDR3 DNA: TGCGCCAGCAGTGAGGGACAGGGACCCTACAATGAGCAGTTCTTC.

This chain links TRBV28 with TRBJ1-2; TRBD1 matches 8 bases. The ends lost 5 bases at V and 0 bases at J; junction bases unmatched: 8. Germline CDR1 reads MDHEN; CDR2 reads SYDVKM. CDR3 length equals 16 residues. The CDR3, as DNA: TGTGCCAGCAGTGTAGGGGGGACAGGATCTAACTATGGCTACACCTTC. The encoded protein is CASSVGGTGSNYGYTF.